This TCR beta chain was documented in a study of shared clonotypes between healthy human individuals. For the study at large: Contributing individuals were two females and a few males aged 18 to 49.

The CDR3 is 13 residues long. Germline V CDR1 and CDR2: SNHLY, FYNNEI. V lost 4 bases to trimming and J lost 2 bases, with 8 bases between them. Study processing details: ImmunoSEQ yielded junction-only sequences lacking quality scores, so filtering differed. Sequenced by immunoSEQ multiplex PCR; TCRdb stores in-frame clones only, minus some. The V and J calls and the clone size are those of that table, but D and trimming were determined from the DNA. The table lists around 500,000 clones, roughly 80% of them singletons. This clonotype was sampled from a middle-aged woman in good health. Some clones in this sample may be carry-over from other donors' samples. Sequencing was done on a sample of PBMCs. The V gene is TRBV2, the J gene TRBJ2-5; the D is unclear. DNA of the CDR3: TGTGCCAGCAGTGTCCGACCTCAAGAGACCCAGTACTTC. Its protein is CASSVRPQETQYF. Full variable domain (missing parts from reference TRBV2 and TRBJ2-5): EPEVTQTPSHQVTQMGQEVILRCVPISNHLYFYWYRQILGQKVEFLVSFYNNEISEKSEIFDDQFSVERPDGSNFTLKIRSTKLEDSAMYFCASSVRPQETQYFGPGTRLLVL.